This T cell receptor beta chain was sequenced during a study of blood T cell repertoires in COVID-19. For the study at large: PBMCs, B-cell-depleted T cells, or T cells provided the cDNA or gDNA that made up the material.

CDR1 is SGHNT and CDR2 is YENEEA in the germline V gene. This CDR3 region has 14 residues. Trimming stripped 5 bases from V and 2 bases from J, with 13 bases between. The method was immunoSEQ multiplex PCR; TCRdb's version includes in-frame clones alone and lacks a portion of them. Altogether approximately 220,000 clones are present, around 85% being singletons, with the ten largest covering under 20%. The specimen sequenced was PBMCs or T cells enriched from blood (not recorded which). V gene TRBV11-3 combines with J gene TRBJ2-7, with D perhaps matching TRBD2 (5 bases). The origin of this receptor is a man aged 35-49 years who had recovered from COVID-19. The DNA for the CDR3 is TGTGCCAGCAGCCCCGGGGAACGTCCCTACGAGCAGTACTTC. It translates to CASSPGERPYEQYF.